This T cell receptor (beta chain) derives from a study of neurological immune-mediated disorders. The study, taken as a whole, reports: The absence of any CDR3 amino acid sequence shared by expanded clones across subjects suggests that repertoires were private in all groups.

The unsorted libraries were produced from 2 million PBMCs held at -80 C. This clonotype was seen a handful of times. Its target is unknown. 5'RACE with 10-nucleotide random UMIs generated the cDNA. TCRdb fed the 5' RACE reads into MiXCR, producing one record per CDR3 protein. The sample consists of about 79,000 distinct CDR3 sequences, 11% to 15% of them appearing once. This sequence was found in a woman between 45 and 65 years old in good health. Sequenced: PBMCs.

The CDR3 DNA sequence: TGCGCCAGCAGGAAAGGCGAGGGTACTGAAGCTTTCTTT. This encodes CASRKGEGTEAFF. The chain employs TRBV5-1 and TRBJ1-1; D is uncertain. From germline, CDR1 is SGHRS and CDR2 YFSETQ. This CDR3 is 13 amino acids long. With 5 bases removed from V and 5 bases from J, the gap between germline ends came to 13 bases.